The subject of this entry is one TCR beta chain. This entry is derived from a study of blood T cell repertoires in COVID-19. This CDR3 has 12 residues. With V trimmed by 7 bases and J by 8 bases, 4 bases remained unmatched. Germline V gives CDR1 SGHVS, CDR2 FQNEAQ. Clones were sequenced by immunoSEQ multiplex PCR, and TCRdb holds only the in-frame ones, with some missing. Among under 130,000 clones, about 90% were seen once, and the ten largest hold approximately 3.5%. The chain recombines TRBV7-8 with TRBJ2-2; 7 bases agree with TRBD1. This receptor was obtained from a woman aged 55-69 years with acute or convalescent COVID-19. Sequenced: peripheral blood. CDR3: CASNRGDGELFF. In DNA, the CDR3 is TGTGCCAGCAACAGGGGAGATGGGGAGCTGTTTTTT.